What follows is one T cell receptor (beta chain) and its context. What it binds is unknown. This CDR3 spans 15 amino acids. The J segment lost 4 bases and the V segment lost 5 bases, leaving 6 bases of the junction unmatched. Looked up from germline, CDR1 is PRHDT and CDR2 is FYEKMQ (reference sequence). This entry comes from a study of shared clonotypes between healthy human individuals. General study findings and limits: The donor pool, a small one, limited the genetic and exposure-history diversity represented.

The table came from immunoSEQ multiplex PCR; TCRdb's copy has only in-frame clones and leaves some out. The sample includes roughly 2,500,000 clones, under 95% of them seen just once. The chain recombines TRBV13 with TRBJ2-2, with TRBD1 matching 8 bases. Sequenced: naive CD4+ T cells from PBMCs. Subset noted: CD45RA+ positively selected. The clonotype originates from a man in his late teens or twenties in good health. Some clones in this sample may be carry-over from other donors' samples. The CDR3 nucleotides read TGTGCCAGCAGCCCAGGGGGCTTTAGCACCGGGGAGCTGTTTTTT. This codes for CASSPGGFSTGELFF.